Below, 29 T cell receptor beta chains from the same sample are listed, as sequenced in a study of CD8 T cells in Susac syndrome. The authors reverse transcribed about 0.5 to 1 ug RNA with random hexamers. TCRdb itself ran the immunoSEQ multiplex PCR reads through MiXCR, one entry per CDR3 protein. The table records some 200,000 distinct CDR3 sequences, about 95% of them present only once. Material: CD8+ T cells from PBMCs. The receptors were sampled from a human donor with Susac syndrome.

The CDR3 protein is CAWSVMAGGPQPQHF. The CDR3 region has the DNA TGTGCCTGGAGTGTAATGGCGGGGGGTCCTCAGCCCCAGCATTTT. The J gene is TRBJ1-5, the V gene TRBV30; TRBD1 is a possible D gene (5 bases). Trimming took off 0 bases at V and 6 bases at J, with 15 bases between the two ends. The CDR3 extends over 15 amino acids. The germline CDR1 and CDR2 sequences are GTSNPN and SVGIG (reference sequence).

The chain couples TRBV19 to TRBJ2-7; TRBD2 matches 9 bases. Trimming at V came to 1 base and at J to 3 bases, leaving 4 bases not matched to a gene. The CDR3 sequence is 15 residues long. Germline V gene sequence: CDR1 LNHDA, CDR2 SQIVND (reference sequence). This CDR3 reads CASSIGLAVDYEQYF. The CDR3 coding sequence is TGTGCCAGTAGTATAGGACTAGCGGTCGACTACGAGCAGTACTTC.

The sample holds one count of this clonotype. This chain links TRBV7-2 with TRBJ2-3; weak D call: TRBD2 (5 bases). This CDR3 has 16 residues. V was pared by 4 bases and J by 2 bases, with 16 bases between. The germline gives CDR1 SGHTA, CDR2 FQGNSA. The CDR3 DNA sequence: TGTGCCAGCAGCTCTAGCCTGGCTCTTTACACAGATACGCAGTATTTT. Amino acid sequence: CASSSSLALYTDTQYF. The variable domain in full, completed from reference TRBV7-2 and TRBJ2-3, reads GAGVSQSPSNKVTEKGKDVELRCDPISGHTALYWYRQSLGQGLEFLIYFQGNSAPDKSGLPSDRFSAERTGGSVSTLTIQRTQQEDSAVYLCASSSSLALYTDTQYFGPGTRLTVL.

This CDR3 reads CATRDRSGKNIQYF. In DNA form, the CDR3 reads TGTGCCACCAGGGACAGGAGTGGCAAAAACATTCAGTACTTC. This chain links TRBV15 with TRBJ2-4; 7 nucleotides align to TRBD1. V trimming: 6 bases; J trimming: 3 bases; junction bases outside the gene matches: 5. The V gene's germline CDR1 is LNHNV and CDR2 YYDKDF (reference sequence). The CDR3 extends over 14 amino acids.

The J gene is TRBJ2-7, the V gene TRBV9; D is unresolved. The CDR3 is 13 residues long. Per germline, CDR1 SGDLS and CDR2 YYNGEE. V shed 0 bases and J shed 6 bases, with 10 bases lying between them. CDR3 region: CASSVDGFSEQYF. For the CDR3, the DNA is TGTGCCAGCAGCGTAGATGGGTTTAGCGAGCAGTACTTC.

The rearrangement uses TRBV13 and TRBJ1-2; 9 bases match TRBD1. CDR3 length: 14 residues. Trimming took 2 bases from V and 8 from J; bases not matched to a gene: 6. Germline V gene data show CDR1 as PRHDT and CDR2 as FYEKMQ (reference sequence). The CDR3 bases are TGTGCCAGCAGCTTAACAGGGGGCGCCGAGGGCTACACCTTC. Translating gives CASSLTGGAEGYTF.

The rearrangement links TRBV29-1 to TRBJ2-5; D is uncertain. This CDR3 has 14 amino acids. Germline V gene sequence: CDR1 SQVTM, CDR2 ANQGSEA. V lost 2 bases and J lost 2, with 12 bases in between. CDR3 DNA: TGCAGCGTTGAAACAAAGGCAGAACAAGAGACCCAGTACTTC. It codes for CSVETKAEQETQYF.

The chain couples TRBV5-1 to TRBJ2-1; D ambiguous. The CDR3 runs 16 residues. Trimming shortened V by 0 bases and J by 4 bases, and 14 bases separated the two germline ends. CDR1 and CDR2 (germline): SGHRS, YFSETQ. CDR3 sequence: CASSLVATPSYNEQFF. The CDR3 DNA sequence: TGCGCCAGCAGCTTGGTTGCGACCCCTTCATACAATGAGCAGTTCTTC.

V usage is TRBV5-1 and J usage is TRBJ2-1, with D unresolved. Germline CDR1 is SGHRS and CDR2 is YFSETQ. CDR3 length: 12 amino acids. V was trimmed by 3 bases and J by 10 bases, leaving 11 bases between them. CDR3: CASSYTPREQFF. The CDR3 DNA follows: TGCGCCAGCAGCTACACACCACGGGAGCAGTTCTTC.

J is TRBJ2-7 and V is TRBV14; 10 bases align to TRBD2. Germline loops: CDR1 SGHDN, CDR2 FVKESK. The V segment lost 3 bases and the J segment 3 bases; nucleotides outside the gene matches: 5. CDR3 length equals 15 residues. CDR3 loop: CASSHPSGSGYEQYF. CDR3 bases: TGTGCCAGCAGCCATCCTAGCGGGAGTGGCTACGAGCAGTACTTC.

The rearrangement joins TRBV6-6 to TRBJ2-5; TRBD2 aligns across 7 bases. The germline gives CDR1 MNHNY, CDR2 SVGAGI (reference sequence). V was pared by 0 bases and J by 3 bases, with 4 bases of the junction left unmatched. The CDR3 is 15 residues long. The CDR3 is CASSYSWGGKETQYF. For the CDR3, the DNA is TGTGCCAGCAGTTACTCATGGGGGGGAAAAGAGACCCAGTACTTC.

CDR3 region: CSVRTGGFYEQYF. CDR3 bases: TGCAGCGTTCGGACAGGGGGCTTCTACGAGCAGTACTTC. The chain has TRBV29-1 and TRBJ2-7; TRBD1 aligns across 11 bases. Germline values: CDR1 SQVTM, CDR2 ANQGSEA. This CDR3 is 13 amino acids long. The V gene end was trimmed by 5 bases and the J gene end by 3 bases; junction bases not matched to a gene: 3.

Here the CDR3 DNA reads TGTGCCAGCAGTTACCAGGGCTCCCAACTCCATTCACCCCTCCACTTT. It encodes CASSYQGSQLHSPLHF. The chain has TRBV6-5 and TRBJ1-6, with D perhaps TRBD1 (5 bases). Trimming shortened V by 2 bases and J by 8 bases, and 16 bases separated the two germline ends. CDR1 is MNHEY, CDR2 SVGAGI, per germline. This CDR3 has 16 amino acids.

The chain has TRBV19 and TRBJ2-7; no firm D call. V lost 1 base to trimming and J lost 4 bases, with 14 bases between them. This CDR3 spans 15 amino acids. Germline V lookup: CDR1 LNHDA, CDR2 SQIVND (reference sequence). The DNA for the CDR3 is TGTGCCAGTAGTATAGCTTTGGCTAGAACTTACGAGCAGTACTTC. Its protein product is CASSIALARTYEQYF.

This clonotype was found once. The chain combines TRBV11-2 with TRBJ2-7, with D tentatively TRBD1 or TRBD2 (5 bases each). V was cut by 1 base and J by 1 base, with 11 bases left in between. The germline gives CDR1 SGHAT, CDR2 FQNNGV. The CDR3 runs 15 residues. Written as DNA, the CDR3 is TGTGCCAGCAGCTTAGGGATGGGGGAATCCTACGAGCAGTACTTC. Translated, it gives CASSLGMGESYEQYF.

The rearrangement joins TRBV5-1 to TRBJ2-7; 9 positions agree with TRBD2. The junction had 10 bases not matched to a gene; V was cut back by 5 bases and J by 4 bases. The CDR3 runs to 15 residues. Germline CDR1 SGHRS, CDR2 YFSETQ. In nucleotides, the CDR3 is TGCGCCAGCAGGTGGGGTAGCGGGGGTTTATACGAGCAGTACTTC. Its protein product is CASRWGSGGLYEQYF. The variable domain in full, with the rest retrieved from reference TRBV5-1 and TRBJ2-7, is KAGVTQTPRYLIKTRGQQVTLSCSPISGHRSVSWYQQTPGQGLQFLFEYFSETQRNKGNFPGRFSGRQFSNSRSEMNVSTLELGDSALYLCASRWGSGGLYEQYFGPGTRLTVT.

This rearrangement joins TRBV27 to TRBJ2-1; D remains ambiguous. The CDR3 is 12 residues long. The V gene's germline CDR1 is MNHEY and CDR2 SMNVEV (reference sequence). Trimming removed 3 bases from V and 9 bases from J, with 9 bases in between. The CDR3 nucleotides read TGTGCCAGCAGTTTTGCCCTTCCTGAGCAGTTCTTC. Translation gives CASSFALPEQFF.

This chain uses TRBV5-1 with TRBJ2-5; 7 bases are shared with TRBD1. Germline values: CDR1 SGHRS, CDR2 YFSETQ. Trimming removed 0 bases from V and 0 bases from J; junction bases left unmatched: 2. The CDR3 covers 15 residues. The CDR3 DNA is TGCGCCAGCAGCTTGGGACAGGGCAACCAAGAGACCCAGTACTTC. It specifies CASSLGQGNQETQYF.

A single count supports this clonotype. The chain links TRBV11-2 to TRBJ1-2; no firm D call. The length of the CDR3 is 14 residues. Germline CDR1 and CDR2: SGHAT and FQNNGV. V was trimmed by 1 base and J by 8 bases, leaving 14 bases between them. Here the CDR3 reads CASSLAYGSRGYTF. Here the CDR3 DNA reads TGTGCCAGCAGCTTAGCGTATGGCTCTCGCGGCTACACCTTC.

The rearrangement links TRBV3-1 to TRBJ2-7; D call uncertain. CDR1 is LGHDT, CDR2 YNNKEL, per germline (reference sequence). The CDR3 spans 13 residues. V was clipped by 4 bases and J by 2 bases, with 9 bases between them. The CDR3 region is CASSPKSAYEQYF. CDR3 DNA sequence: TGTGCCAGCAGCCCCAAGTCAGCCTACGAGCAGTACTTC.

This clonotype appeared a few times. The chain combines TRBV5-4 with TRBJ2-3; D not resolved. Trimming removed 0 bases at V and 2 bases at J, with 7 bases between. This CDR3 has 14 amino acids. CDR1 is SGHNT and CDR2 is YYREEE in the germline V gene (reference sequence). CDR3 sequence: CASSLADFTDTQYF. As DNA, the CDR3 is TGTGCCAGCAGCTTGGCCGATTTCACAGATACGCAGTATTTT. The whole variable domain, filled in from reference TRBV5-4 and TRBJ2-3, reads ETGVTQSPTHLIKTRGQQVTLRCSSQSGHNTVSWYQQALGQGPQFIFQYYREEENGRGNFPPRFSGLQFPNYSSELNVNALELDDSALYLCASSLADFTDTQYFGPGTRLTVL.

The V and J genes are TRBV20-1 and TRBJ1-5; D gene uncertain. This CDR3 is 11 amino acids long. Looked up from germline, CDR1 is DFQATT and CDR2 is SNEGSKA (reference sequence). V shed 2 bases and J shed 6 bases, with 5 bases lying between them. The CDR3, as DNA: TGCAGTGCTAGATACGGTCAGCCCCAGCATTTT. Translating it yields CSARYGQPQHF.

This chain joins TRBV20-1 and TRBJ2-1; 7 positions agree with TRBD2. The CDR3 sequence is 15 residues long. V lost 0 bases, J lost 5 bases, and 7 bases stayed unmatched. CDR1 is DFQATT, CDR2 SNEGSKA, per germline (reference sequence). CDR3 coding DNA: TGCAGTGCTAGAGAGGATTCTAGCGGAAACAATGAGCAGTTCTTC. As protein: CSAREDSSGNNEQFF.

This clonotype was observed a single time. The chain is built from TRBV28 and TRBJ2-3, with D maybe TRBD2 (6 bases). The CDR3 has 14 residues. V was shortened by 4 bases and J by 4 bases, with 12 bases between the two germline ends. Per germline, CDR1 MDHEN and CDR2 SYDVKM. The chain's CDR3 is CASSWRGVADTQYF. The CDR3 DNA reads as TGTGCCAGCAGTTGGAGGGGAGTCGCAGATACGCAGTATTTT.

CDR3 protein: CASSSPGTGIYEQYF. The CDR3 DNA reads TGTGCCAGCAGTTCCCCTGGGACAGGGATCTACGAGCAGTACTTC. The chain recombines TRBV6-5 with TRBJ2-7; 9 nucleotides match TRBD1. The CDR3 has 15 residues. Germline CDR1 reads MNHEY; CDR2 reads SVGAGI. V was clipped by 4 bases and J by 3 bases; unmatched bases: 7.

V gene TRBV2 combines with J gene TRBJ1-1, with D maybe TRBD1 (6 bases). V was pared by 3 bases and J by 4 bases, with 9 bases between. The CDR3 sequence is 13 residues long. Germline CDR1 and CDR2: SNHLY and FYNNEI. CDR3 in amino acids: CASSDTGFTEAFF. As DNA, the CDR3 is TGTGCCAGCAGTGACACAGGGTTCACTGAAGCTTTCTTT.

This chain connects TRBV28 to TRBJ2-1; maybe TRBD2 (6 bases). The germline V gene has CDR1 MDHEN and CDR2 SYDVKM. This CDR3 region has 14 residues. V lost 8 bases, J lost 8 bases, and 19 bases lay in between. CDR3 protein: CASCDGGYSDEQFF. The CDR3 nucleotides read TGTGCCAGCTGTGACGGGGGTTATAGCGATGAGCAGTTCTTC.

This clonotype occurred a few times. The rearrangement joins TRBV6-5 to TRBJ1-5, with TRBD1 identical over 8 bases. Germline V lookup: CDR1 MNHEY, CDR2 SVGAGI. This CDR3 contains 14 residues. Trimming took 5 bases from V and 3 from J; bases not matched to a gene: 3. In DNA, the CDR3 is TGTGCCAGCAGTCAGACAGGGGACAATCAGCCCCAGCATTTT. It encodes CASSQTGDNQPQHF.

V is TRBV12-3 or TRBV12-4 and J is TRBJ2-5; 9 bases map to TRBD2. There are 16 residues in the CDR3. Trimming took 5 bases from V and 3 from J; bases not matched to a gene: 10. The CDR3 DNA reads TGTGCCAGCAGTCCCGTGACTAGCGGACCAGAAGAGACCCAGTACTTC. The encoded protein is CASSPVTSGPEETQYF.